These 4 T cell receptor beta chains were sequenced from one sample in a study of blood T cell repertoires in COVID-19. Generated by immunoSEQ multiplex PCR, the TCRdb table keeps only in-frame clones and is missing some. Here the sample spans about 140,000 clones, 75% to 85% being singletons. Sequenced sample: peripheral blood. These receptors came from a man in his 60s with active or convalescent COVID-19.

CDR3 sequence reads: CASRGRGNLNTGELFF. The CDR3 DNA reads TGTGCCAGCAGAGGACGGGGAAACTTGAACACCGGGGAGCTGTTTTTT. The V call is TRBV11-2, the J call TRBJ2-2; D is possibly TRBD2 (5 bases). V was cut by 6 bases and J by 1 base, with 15 bases left in between. Germline loops: CDR1 SGHAT, CDR2 FQNNGV. This CDR3 is built from 16 residues.

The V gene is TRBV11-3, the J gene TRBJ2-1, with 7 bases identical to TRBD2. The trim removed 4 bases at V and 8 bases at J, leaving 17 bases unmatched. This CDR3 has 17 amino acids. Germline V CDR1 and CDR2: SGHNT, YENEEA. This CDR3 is CASSSLVGGSPTYEQFF. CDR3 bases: TGTGCCAGCAGCTCCCTGGTGGGCGGGAGCCCTACGTATGAGCAGTTCTTC.

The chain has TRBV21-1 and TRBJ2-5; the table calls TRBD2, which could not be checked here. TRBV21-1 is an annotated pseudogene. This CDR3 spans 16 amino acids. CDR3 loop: CASSNGTSGGQETQYF. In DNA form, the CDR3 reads TGTGCCAGCAGCAACGGGACTAGCGGAGGTCAAGAGACCCAGTACTTC.

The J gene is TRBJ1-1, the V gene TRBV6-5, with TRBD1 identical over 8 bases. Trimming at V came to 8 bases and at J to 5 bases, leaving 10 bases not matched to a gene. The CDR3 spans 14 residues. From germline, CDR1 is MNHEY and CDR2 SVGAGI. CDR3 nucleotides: TGTGCCAGCCTGACTAGACAGGGGAGGACTGAAGCTTTCTTT. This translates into CASLTRQGRTEAFF.